The T cell receptor (beta chain) under discussion was sequenced for a study of cytomegalovirus exposure and HLA in healthy donors. The germline gives CDR1 MDHEN, CDR2 SYDVKM. The CDR3 has 15 residues. With 4 bases clipped from V and 0 bases from J, the junction kept 5 bases outside the gene matches. Donors showed nominal health when sampled, although they likely had unrecorded immune exposures. Comments on this clone: The antigen is unknown.

Overall study results and limits: Most TCR sequences showed up rarely, but some public TCRs showed up in many donors.

The PCR used 60 Vbeta and 13 Jbeta primers. Clones were sequenced by immunoSEQ multiplex PCR, and TCRdb holds only the in-frame ones, with some missing. The sample lists roughly 180,000 clones, 78% occurring once. This clonotype was obtained from a young woman in good health and CMV-seropositive. This sequence joins TRBV28 and TRBJ2-7; TRBD2 matches 8 bases. The sequencing input was PBMCs. The CDR3 is CASSSPGGNSYEQYF. CDR3 coding DNA: TGTGCCAGCAGTTCCCCGGGAGGGAACTCCTACGAGCAGTACTTC.